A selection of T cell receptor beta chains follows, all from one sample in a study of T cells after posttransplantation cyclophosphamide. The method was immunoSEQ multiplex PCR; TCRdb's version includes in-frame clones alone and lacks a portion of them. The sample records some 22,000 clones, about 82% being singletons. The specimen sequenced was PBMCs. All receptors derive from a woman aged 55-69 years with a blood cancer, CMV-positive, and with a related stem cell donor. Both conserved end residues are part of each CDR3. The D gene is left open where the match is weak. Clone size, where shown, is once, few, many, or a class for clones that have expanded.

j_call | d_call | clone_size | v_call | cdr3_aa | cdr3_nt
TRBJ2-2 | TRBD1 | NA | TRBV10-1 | CASTDRQAGELFF | TGCGCCAGCACGGACAGGCAAGCCGGGGAGCTGTTTTTT
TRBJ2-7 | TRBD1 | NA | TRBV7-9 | CASSLEGQGYEQYF | TGTGCCAGCAGCTTAGAGGGACAGGGCTACGAGCAGTACTTC
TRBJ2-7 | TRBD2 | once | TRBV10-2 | CASREPGLAREQYF | TGCGCCAGCAGGGAACCGGGACTAGCGCGGGAGCAGTACTTC
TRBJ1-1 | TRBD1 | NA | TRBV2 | CASIYRGRGEAFF | TGTGCCAGCATCTACAGGGGGCGGGGTGAAGCTTTCTTT
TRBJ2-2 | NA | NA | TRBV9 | CASSVEASRSTGELFF | TGTGCCAGCAGCGTAGAAGCTTCTCGGAGCACCGGGGAGCTGTTTTTT
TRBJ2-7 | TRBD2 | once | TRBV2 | CASSAGTSGISEQYF | TGTGCCAGCAGTGCCGGGACTAGCGGGATATCGGAGCAGTACTTC
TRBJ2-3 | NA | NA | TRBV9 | CASSVFRLVGSTDTQYF | TGTGCCAGCAGCGTTTTTAGACTAGTTGGATCCACAGATACGCAGTATTTT
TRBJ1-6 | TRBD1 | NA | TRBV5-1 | CASSSGQGALNYNSPLHF | TGCGCCAGCAGCTCGGGACAGGGGGCTCTTAATTATAATTCACCCCTCCACTTT
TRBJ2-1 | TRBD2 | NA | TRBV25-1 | CASSGTGAGGLGEQFF | TGTGCCAGTAGTGGAACAGGAGCGGGAGGACTAGGTGAGCAGTTCTTC
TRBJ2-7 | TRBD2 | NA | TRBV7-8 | CASSAGTSGYEQYF | TGTGCCAGCAGCGCAGGGACTAGCGGATACGAGCAGTACTTC
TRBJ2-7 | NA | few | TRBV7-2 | CASSLLGTLEQYF | TGTGCCAGCAGCTTACTTGGCACCCTCGAGCAGTACTTC
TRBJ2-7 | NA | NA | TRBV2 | CASTVRVGEQYF | TGTGCCAGCACCGTCAGGGTGGGGGAGCAGTACTTC
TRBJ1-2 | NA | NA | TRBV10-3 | CAISDYGGTNYGYTF | TGTGCCATCAGTGACTATGGCGGGACTAACTATGGCTACACCTTC
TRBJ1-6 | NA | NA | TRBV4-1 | CASSQDPSGGSPLHF | TGCGCCAGCAGCCAAGATCCATCCGGCGGATCACCCCTCCACTTT
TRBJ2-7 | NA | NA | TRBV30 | CACNHRVNEQYF | TGTGCCTGCAATCACAGGGTCAACGAGCAGTACTTC
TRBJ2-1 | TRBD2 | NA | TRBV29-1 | CSFPPLYSGRDNNEQFF | TGCAGCTTCCCCCCTCTCTATAGCGGGAGGGATAACAATGAGCAGTTCTTC
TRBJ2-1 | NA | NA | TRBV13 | CASSSVVRRNEQFF | TGTGCCAGCAGCTCCGTCGTGCGGCGCAATGAGCAGTTCTTC
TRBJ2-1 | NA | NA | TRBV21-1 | CANFPGTGFNGEQFF | TGTGCCAACTTTCCGGGGACAGGGTTTAATGGTGAGCAGTTCTTC
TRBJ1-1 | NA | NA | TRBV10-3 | CAIRDEGPWTEAFF | TGTGCCATCAGAGATGAGGGTCCCTGGACTGAAGCTTTCTTT
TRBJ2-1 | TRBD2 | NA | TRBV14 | CASSQLAGDSYNEQFF | TGTGCCAGCAGCCAACTAGCGGGGGATTCCTACAATGAGCAGTTCTTC
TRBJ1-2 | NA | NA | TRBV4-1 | CASSQDLVLGYGYTF | TGCGCCAGCAGCCAAGATTTAGTGCTAGGCTATGGCTACACCTTC
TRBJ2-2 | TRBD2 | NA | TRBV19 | CASIAGGPVGELFF | TGTGCCAGTATCGCGGGAGGGCCGGTCGGGGAGCTGTTTTTT
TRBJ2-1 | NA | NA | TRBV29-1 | CSVEGGGDNEQFF | TGCAGCGTTGAAGGCGGTGGCGACAATGAGCAGTTCTTC
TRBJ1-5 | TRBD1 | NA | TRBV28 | CASMTTGTGNQPQHF | TGTGCCAGCATGACTACCGGGACAGGCAATCAGCCCCAGCATTTT
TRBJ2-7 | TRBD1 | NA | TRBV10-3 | CAIKGQGRSEQYF | TGTGCCATCAAGGGACAGGGGAGGAGCGAGCAGTACTTC
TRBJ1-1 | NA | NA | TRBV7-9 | CASSLEFAVSAFF | TGTGCCAGCAGCTTAGAATTCGCGGTGTCTGCTTTCTTT
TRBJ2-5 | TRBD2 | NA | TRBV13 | CASSPRGERGSLGETQYF | TGTGCCAGCAGCCCTCGGGGGGAGCGGGGCTCACTGGGAGAGACCCAGTACTTC
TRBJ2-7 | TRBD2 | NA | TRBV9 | CASNRDSAGGPGKVREQYF | TGTGCCAGCAACCGGGACTCAGCGGGAGGGCCGGGGAAGGTTCGCGAGCAGTACTTC
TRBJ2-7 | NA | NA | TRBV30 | CAWSGLYEQYF | TGTGCCTGGAGTGGACTTTACGAGCAGTACTTC
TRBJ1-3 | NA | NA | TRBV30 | CAWRTPSSGNTIYF | TGTGCCTGGAGGACACCGAGCTCTGGAAACACCATATATTTT
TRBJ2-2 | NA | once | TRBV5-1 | CASSLASTRNTGELFF | TGCGCCAGCAGCTTGGCCAGTACCCGAAACACCGGGGAGCTGTTTTTT
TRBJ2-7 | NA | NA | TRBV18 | CASSPRLSGEAEQYF | TGTGCCAGCTCACCCAGACTATCGGGAGAGGCCGAGCAGTACTTC
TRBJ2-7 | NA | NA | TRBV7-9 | CVSSLGGHEQYF | TGTGTCAGCAGCTTGGGCGGGCACGAGCAGTACTTC
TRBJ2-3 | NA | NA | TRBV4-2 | CASSPGSLTDTQYF | TGTGCCAGCAGTCCAGGGTCCCTTACAGATACGCAGTATTTT
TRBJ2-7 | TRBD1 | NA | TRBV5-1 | CASSLDGQGVYEQYF | TGCGCCAGCAGCTTGGATGGACAGGGGGTATACGAGCAGTACTTC
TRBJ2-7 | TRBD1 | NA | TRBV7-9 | CASSPGTAKGEEQYF | TGTGCCAGCAGCCCCGGGACAGCGAAAGGGGAGGAGCAGTACTTC
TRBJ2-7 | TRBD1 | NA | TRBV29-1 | CSVGTGGNEQYF | TGCAGCGTCGGGACAGGGGGCAACGAGCAGTACTTC
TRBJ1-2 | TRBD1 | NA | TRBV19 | CASSPRTGWNYGYTF | TGTGCCAGTAGTCCGAGGACAGGGTGGAACTATGGCTACACCTTC
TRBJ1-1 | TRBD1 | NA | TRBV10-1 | CASSWDRGTEAFF | TGCGCCAGCAGTTGGGACAGGGGCACTGAAGCTTTCTTT
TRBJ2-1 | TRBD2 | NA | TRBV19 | CASSITSGRTNEQFF | TGTGCCAGTAGTATCACTAGCGGGAGGACCAATGAGCAGTTCTTC
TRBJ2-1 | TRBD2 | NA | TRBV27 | CASSQALAGIVNEQFF | TGTGCCAGCAGTCAAGCACTAGCGGGAATAGTAAATGAGCAGTTCTTC
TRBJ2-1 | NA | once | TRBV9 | CASSPEGQPGEQFF | TGTGCCAGCAGCCCGGAGGGGCAGCCGGGAGAGCAATTCTTC
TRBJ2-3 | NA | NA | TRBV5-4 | CASSLDSGSTDTQYF | TGTGCCAGCAGCTTGGACAGCGGAAGCACAGATACGCAGTATTTT
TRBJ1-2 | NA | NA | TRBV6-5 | CASSVGGIGHYGYTF | TGTGCCAGCAGTGTGGGGGGAATTGGACACTATGGCTACACCTTC
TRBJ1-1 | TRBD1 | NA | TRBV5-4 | CASSDTRTGDLEAFF | TGTGCCAGCAGCGACACCAGGACAGGGGACTTGGAAGCTTTCTTT
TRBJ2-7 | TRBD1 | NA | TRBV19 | CASSGTDLSHHPVEQYF | TGTGCCAGTAGTGGGACAGATCTCTCCCATCACCCCGTCGAGCAGTACTTC
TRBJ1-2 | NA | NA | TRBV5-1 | CASSAGQGRANYGYTF | TGCGCCAGCAGCGCAGGGCAGGGCCGAGCTAACTATGGCTACACCTTC
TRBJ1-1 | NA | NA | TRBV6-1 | CASSELWNTEAFF | TGTGCCAGCAGTGAATTATGGAACACTGAAGCTTTCTTT
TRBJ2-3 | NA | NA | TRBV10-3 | CAIGQEASTDTQYF | TGTGCCATCGGGCAGGAAGCTAGCACAGATACGCAGTATTTT
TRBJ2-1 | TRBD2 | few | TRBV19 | CASSSLAGASEQFF | TGTGCCAGTAGTAGCCTAGCGGGAGCCAGCGAGCAGTTCTTC
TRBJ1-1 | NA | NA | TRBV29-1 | CSVQNTEAFF | TGCAGCGTTCAGAACACTGAAGCTTTCTTT
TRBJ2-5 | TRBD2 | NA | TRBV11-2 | CASSFAGGQETQYF | TGTGCCAGCAGCTTTGCGGGGGGGCAAGAGACCCAGTACTTC
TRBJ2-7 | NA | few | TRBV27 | CASSLLGKAGTYEQYF | TGTGCCAGCAGTTTGTTAGGGAAGGCCGGGACCTACGAGCAGTACTTC
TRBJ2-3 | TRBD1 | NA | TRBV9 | CASSVGRQGEDTQYF | TGTGCCAGCAGCGTAGGTCGGCAGGGGGAAGATACGCAGTATTTT
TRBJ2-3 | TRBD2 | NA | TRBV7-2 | CASSLGTSGIPDTQYF | TGTGCCAGCAGCTTAGGGACTAGCGGGATTCCAGATACGCAGTATTTT
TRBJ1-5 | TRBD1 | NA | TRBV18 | CASSFGQAGQPQHF | TGTGCCAGCTCATTCGGACAGGCGGGTCAGCCCCAGCATTTT
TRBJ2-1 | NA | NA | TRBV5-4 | CASSSSATAGSHNEQFF | TGTGCCAGCAGCTCAAGTGCGACAGCCGGGAGCCACAATGAGCAGTTCTTC
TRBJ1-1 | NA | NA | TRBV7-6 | CASSLGRLRNTEAFF | TGTGCCAGCAGCTTAGGTCGACTTCGTAACACTGAAGCTTTCTTT
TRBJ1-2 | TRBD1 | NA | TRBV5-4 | CASSGTDRANGYTF | TGTGCCAGCAGCGGGACCGACAGGGCGAACGGCTACACCTTC